Detailed here is one T cell receptor (beta chain). Its specificity is unknown. These data are taken from a study of OX40 agonist ivuxolimab in advanced cancers. The study's findings and limits: On average, CD8+ T cells showed a greater number of expanded clones than CD4+.

Data came from immunoSEQ multiplex PCR; TCRdb stores just in-frame clones and leaves some out. The sample records more than 50,000 clones, approximately 84% being singletons. Sequenced here: CD4+ or CD8+ T cells sorted from blood, sampled in a trial of the OX40 agonist ivuxolimab. This clonotype originated in an adult with an advanced solid tumor such as melanoma, head and neck, liver or kidney cancer.

The CDR3 loop reads CASSQPGPSTGYTF. CDR3 DNA: TGTGCCAGCAGCCAGCCGGGACCCAGTACGGGCTACACCTTC. The chain employs TRBV5-6 and TRBJ1-2, with a tentative D call TRBD1 (5 bases). Between the trimmed V and J ends, which lost 4 bases and 8 bases, there was a span of 18 bases. Germline CDR1 and CDR2: SGHDT and YYEEEE. The CDR3 contains 14 residues.